One sample yielded the 14 T cell receptor beta chains listed below, sequenced in a study of blood T cell repertoires in COVID-19. Libraries were prepared by immunoSEQ multiplex PCR; TCRdb keeps only in-frame clonotypes and omits some of them. The profile shows about 97,000 clones, roughly 89% of them singletons. The specimen sequenced was peripheral blood. The receptors shown here come from a human donor in a cohort sampled during active COVID-19.

The V call is TRBV27, the J call TRBJ1-6, with unresolved D. Germline CDR1 MNHEY, CDR2 SMNVEV (reference sequence). The CDR3 has 15 amino acids. Deletions cut 6 bases from V and 4 bases from J, with 13 bases between. CDR3 bases: TGTGCCAGCAGGGCTGGGGAGGGATATAATTCACCCCTCCACTTT. It codes for CASRAGEGYNSPLHF.

The sample holds one count of this clone. The CDR3 sequence: CASSPTTGNNSPLHF. The CDR3 coding sequence is TGCGCCAGCAGCCCCACAACAGGGAATAATTCACCCCTCCACTTT. The chain combines TRBV5-1 with TRBJ1-6; TRBD1 is a possible D gene (6 bases). V was shortened by 4 bases and J by 5 bases, with 13 bases between the two germline ends. The length of the CDR3 is 15 residues. CDR1 and CDR2 (germline): SGHRS, YFSETQ. Together with reference TRBV5-1 and TRBJ1-6, the CDR3 gives the full variable domain: KAGVTQTPRYLIKTRGQQVTLSCSPISGHRSVSWYQQTPGQGLQFLFEYFSETQRNKGNFPGRFSGRQFSNSRSEMNVSTLELGDSALYLCASSPTTGNNSPLHFGNGTRLTVT.

The gene calls are TRBV9 and TRBJ2-5; D is unclear. The CDR3 spans 13 residues. Between the trimmed V and J ends, which lost 4 bases and 5 bases, there was a span of 12 bases. Looked up from germline, CDR1 is SGDLS and CDR2 is YYNGEE. DNA for the CDR3: TGTGCCAGCAGCCCAAGCCTTAGTGAGACCCAGTACTTC. This translates into CASSPSLSETQYF.

The chain joins TRBV27 to TRBJ2-7, with D perhaps TRBD2 (5 bases). Germline CDR1 MNHEY, CDR2 SMNVEV (reference sequence). V lost 4 bases and J lost 4, with 20 bases in between. CDR3 size: 16 residues. The CDR3 DNA reads TGTGCCAGCAGTTCCCAGCGGCCCTTCAATCCGTACGAGCAGTACTTC. The encoded protein is CASSSQRPFNPYEQYF.

The chain combines TRBV5-4 with TRBJ2-3; 15 bases map to TRBD2. J lost 2 bases, V lost 4 bases, and 5 bases had no gene match. The CDR3 has 17 residues. The germline V gene encodes CDR1 SGHNT and CDR2 YYREEE (reference sequence). The DNA of the CDR3 is TGTGCCAGCAGCCGAGGGACTAGCGGGGGGATCACAGATACGCAGTATTTT. It specifies CASSRGTSGGITDTQYF.

The chain carries TRBV7-8 and TRBJ1-1; no clear D. V lost 1 base to trimming and J lost 1 base, with 4 bases between them. The germline CDR1 and CDR2 sequences are SGHVS and FQNEAQ. The CDR3 is made up of 13 amino acids. CDR3 in amino acids: CASSLGRNTEAFF. The CDR3 coding sequence is TGTGCCAGCAGCTTAGGCAGGAACACTGAAGCTTTCTTT.

This chain connects TRBV6-5 to TRBJ2-7; possibly TRBD1 for D (6 bases). Germline CDR1 is MNHEY and CDR2 is SVGAGI. This CDR3 contains 14 residues. V gave up 1 base and J gave up 1 base, with 8 bases separating them. CDR3 sequence reads: CASSYYQGSYEQYF. The CDR3 DNA sequence: TGTGCCAGCAGTTACTATCAGGGGTCCTACGAGCAGTACTTC.

The genes are TRBV27 and TRBJ2-7, with 11 positions matching TRBD1. This CDR3 has 14 amino acids. J was trimmed by 6 bases and V by 6 bases; bases with no gene match: 7. Germline CDR1 and CDR2: MNHEY and SMNVEV (reference sequence). The chain's CDR3 is CASRPRTGGSEQYF. CDR3 sequence (DNA): TGTGCCAGCAGACCACGGACAGGGGGCTCCGAGCAGTACTTC.

This chain connects TRBV9 to TRBJ2-1; tentatively, D is TRBD2 (7 bases). V lost 3 bases to trimming and J lost 1 base, with 11 bases between them. The germline V gene encodes CDR1 SGDLS and CDR2 YYNGEE. The CDR3 extends over 15 amino acids. CDR3 DNA sequence: TGTGCCAGCAGCGGAGGGGGGGAGTCCTACAATGAGCAGTTCTTC. Its translation is CASSGGGESYNEQFF.

V usage is TRBV5-1 and J usage is TRBJ2-7, with 8 bases that match TRBD1. This CDR3 contains 16 residues. V trimming: 5 bases; J trimming: 9 bases; junction bases outside the gene matches: 19. Germline-derived CDR1 and CDR2 are SGHRS and YFSETQ. The CDR3 spells CASSIEVVGQGIGQYF. In DNA, the CDR3 is TGCGCCAGCAGTATCGAAGTTGTAGGACAGGGAATCGGGCAGTACTTC.

This chain links TRBV7-6 with TRBJ1-3; 8 bases are shared with TRBD1. Germline values: CDR1 SGHVS, CDR2 FNYEAQ. The CDR3 covers 17 residues. V gave up 0 bases and J gave up 2 bases; unmatched junction bases: 6. The CDR3 loop reads CASSLARTGRTGNTIYF. The CDR3 DNA reads as TGTGCCAGCAGCTTAGCGCGGACAGGGAGGACTGGAAACACCATATATTTT. The full variable domain, in which reference TRBV7-6 and TRBJ1-3 provide the parts outside the CDR3, is GAGVSQSPRYKVTKRGQDVALRCDPISGHVSLYWYRQALGQGPEFLTYFNYEAQQDKSGLPNDRFSAERPEGSISTLTIQRTEQRDSAMYRCASSLARTGRTGNTIYFGEGSWLTVV.

This sequence joins TRBV4-1 and TRBJ1-1; the D gene is possibly TRBD1 (5 bases). Trimming removed 5 bases at V and 4 bases at J, with 17 bases between. Germline lookup yields CDR1 MGHRA and CDR2 YSYEKL. The CDR3 loop spans 15 amino acids. CDR3 DNA: TGCGCCAGCAGCTACCCCGGGAGGGGATCCACTGAAGCTTTCTTT. Translation gives CASSYPGRGSTEAFF.

J is TRBJ1-1 and V is TRBV5-1; D remains ambiguous. The CDR3 has 14 residues. Germline CDR1 is SGHRS and CDR2 is YFSETQ. V was shortened by 6 bases and J by 1 base, with 13 bases between the two germline ends. The CDR3 bases are TGCGCCAGCAAGCTCTCTGCGGGGAACACTGAAGCTTTCTTT. Translated, it gives CASKLSAGNTEAFF.

This sequence joins TRBV4-2 and TRBJ2-7; TRBD1 is a possible D gene (5 bases). Looked up from germline, CDR1 is LGHNA and CDR2 is YNFKEQ. This CDR3 is 15 amino acids long. With 0 bases removed from V and 2 bases from J, the gap between germline ends came to 11 bases. CDR3 coding DNA: TGTGCCAGCAGCCAAGATAGTCAGGGTCCCTACGAGCAGTACTTC. Translation: CASSQDSQGPYEQYF.